This T cell receptor beta chain was sequenced during a study of shared clonotypes between healthy human individuals. The CDR3 contains 15 residues. CDR1 is LNHDA, CDR2 SQIVND, per germline (reference sequence). V lost 3 bases and J lost 0; bases outside the gene matches: 3. The table came from immunoSEQ multiplex PCR; TCRdb's copy has only in-frame clones and leaves some out. The sample has roughly 500,000 clones, 70% to 85% seen once. This receptor was identified in a woman between 40 and 55 years old in good health. Some clones in this sample may be carry-over from other donors' samples. The rearrangement uses TRBV19 and TRBJ2-7, with 9 nucleotides matching TRBD1. The sample was PBMCs. CDR3 in DNA: TGTGCCAGTAGTATTATACAGGGGGCCTCCTACGAGCAGTACTTC. It yields the protein CASSIIQGASYEQYF.